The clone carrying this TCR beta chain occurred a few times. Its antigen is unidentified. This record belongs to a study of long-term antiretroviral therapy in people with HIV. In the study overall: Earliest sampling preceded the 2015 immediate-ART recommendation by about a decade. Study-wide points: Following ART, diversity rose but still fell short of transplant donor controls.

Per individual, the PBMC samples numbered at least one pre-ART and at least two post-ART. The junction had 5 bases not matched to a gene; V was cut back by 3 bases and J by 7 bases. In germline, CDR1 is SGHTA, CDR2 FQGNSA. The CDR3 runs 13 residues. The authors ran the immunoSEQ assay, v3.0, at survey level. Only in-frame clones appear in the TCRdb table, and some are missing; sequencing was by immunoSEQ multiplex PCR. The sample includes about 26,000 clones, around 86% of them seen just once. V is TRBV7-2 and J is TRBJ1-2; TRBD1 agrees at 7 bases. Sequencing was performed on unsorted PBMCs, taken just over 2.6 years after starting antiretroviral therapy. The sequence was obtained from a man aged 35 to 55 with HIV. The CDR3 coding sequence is TGTGCCAGCAGCTTCCAGGGGGGTTCTGGCTACACCTTC. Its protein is CASSFQGGSGYTF.